What follows are 17 T cell receptor beta chains derived from one specimen sequenced in a study of blood T cell repertoires in COVID-19. Clones were read by immunoSEQ multiplex PCR, and TCRdb kept only the in-frame ones, dropping some. The table includes approximately 150,000 clones, about nine tenths detected once. The sample consisted of peripheral blood. Receptors were obtained from a woman in her 70s with acute or convalescent COVID-19.

This clone occurred a few times. The gene calls are TRBV5-6 and TRBJ2-1; perhaps TRBD1 as D (6 bases). Trimming shortened V by 2 bases and J by 5 bases, and 14 bases separated the two germline ends. This CDR3 contains 15 residues. Germline-derived CDR1 and CDR2 are SGHDT and YYEEEE. The CDR3 reads CASSLWQGLNNEQFF. CDR3 DNA: TGTGCCAGCAGCTTATGGCAGGGGCTTAACAATGAGCAGTTCTTC.

This chain uses TRBV29-1 with TRBJ1-6; maybe TRBD1 (6 bases). The germline gives CDR1 SQVTM, CDR2 ANQGSEA. CDR3 length equals 19 residues. V lost 0 bases and J 7 bases, leaving 25 bases between the germline ends. In nucleotides, the CDR3 is TGCAGCGTTGAAGATTCCTCCGGGGATAGGGGACAAAAAAATTCACCCCTCCACTTT. Protein product: CSVEDSSGDRGQKNSPLHF.

The V and J genes are TRBV5-1 and TRBJ1-2; 11 bases map to TRBD1. Germline CDR1 is SGHRS and CDR2 is YFSETQ. The CDR3 runs to 15 residues. V lost 4 bases, J lost 6 bases, and 8 bases stayed unmatched. CDR3 sequence (DNA): TGCGCCAGCAGCAATACTCCGGGACAGGGGGATGGCTACACCTTC. Residues: CASSNTPGQGDGYTF. Filled out from reference TRBV5-1 and TRBJ1-2, the complete variable domain reads KAGVTQTPRYLIKTRGQQVTLSCSPISGHRSVSWYQQTPGQGLQFLFEYFSETQRNKGNFPGRFSGRQFSNSRSEMNVSTLELGDSALYLCASSNTPGQGDGYTFGSGTRLTVV.

J is TRBJ2-5 and V is TRBV9; D possibly corresponds to TRBD1 (6 bases). Trimming removed 2 bases at V and 5 bases at J, with 13 bases between. Per the germline V gene, CDR1 is SGDLS and CDR2 is YYNGEE. The CDR3 loop spans 14 amino acids. CDR3 nucleotides: TGTGCCAGCAGCGTGGGGACATTCCGGGAGACCCAGTACTTC. This codes for CASSVGTFRETQYF.

This chain links TRBV7-9 with TRBJ2-1, with D unresolved. V lost 5 bases to trimming and J lost 7 bases, with 15 bases between them. The CDR3 totals 14 residues. Germline CDR1 and CDR2: SEHNR and FQNEAQ (reference sequence). CDR3 nucleotides: TGTGCCAGCAGCCAAAAAAAAGAGGATAATGAGCAGTTCTTC. Translation gives CASSQKKEDNEQFF. Using reference TRBV7-9 and TRBJ2-1 for the parts outside the CDR3, the full variable domain is DTGVSQNPRHKITKRGQNVTFRCDPISEHNRLYWYRQTLGQGPEFLTYFQNEAQLEKSRLLSDRFSAERPKGSFSTLEIQRTEQGDSAMYLCASSQKKEDNEQFFGPGTRLTVL.

The chain is built from TRBV7-8 and TRBJ1-4; TRBD1 agrees at 12 bases. J lost 3 bases, V lost 5 bases, and 10 bases had no gene match. Germline V gene sequence: CDR1 SGHVS, CDR2 FQNEAQ. CDR3 length: 18 residues. CDR3 sequence (DNA): TGTGCCAGCAGCCCTAGGGACAGGGGGCGAGTAGCTAATGAAAAACTGTTTTTT. Translating it yields CASSPRDRGRVANEKLFF. The full variable domain, completed using reference TRBV7-8 and TRBJ1-4, is GAGVSQSPRYKVAKRGQDVALRCDPISGHVSLFWYQQALGQGPEFLTYFQNEAQLDKSGLPSDRFFAERPEGSVSTLKIQRTQQEDSAVYLCASSPRDRGRVANEKLFFGSGTQLSVL.

This clone was found once. The chain combines TRBV7-2 with TRBJ2-1, with unresolved D. Trimming removed 2 bases at V and 6 bases at J, with 14 bases between. CDR1 SGHTA and CDR2 FQGNSA come from the germline V gene. CDR3 length: 15 residues. The CDR3 DNA reads TGTGCCAGCAGCTTACGCTCTCTAGTTACCAATGAGCAGTTCTTC. This encodes CASSLRSLVTNEQFF.

The genes are TRBV15 and TRBJ1-5; the D is unclear. Germline CDR1 and CDR2: LNHNV and YYDKDF (reference sequence). CDR3 length: 12 residues. Trimming took off 3 bases at V and 4 bases at J, with 4 bases between the two ends. Here the CDR3 reads CATSRRNQPQHF. CDR3 coding DNA: TGTGCCACCAGCAGGAGGAATCAGCCCCAGCATTTT.

The gene calls are TRBV6-2 or TRBV6-3 and TRBJ1-1; possible D gene TRBD1, 6 bases. Germline CDR1 is MNHEY and CDR2 is SVGEGT. The CDR3 has 13 residues. Trimming stripped 2 bases from V and 7 bases from J, with 11 bases between. The CDR3 DNA reads as TGTGCCAGCAGTTACGCCAGGGGTGGTGAAGCTTTCTTT. Translation gives CASSYARGGEAFF.

The J gene is TRBJ1-2, the V gene TRBV4-3; D call uncertain. Trimming cost V 0 bases and J 4 bases, with 15 bases left between them. The CDR3 consists of 16 residues. CDR1 LGHNA and CDR2 YSLEER come from the germline V gene. CDR3 coding DNA: TGCGCCAGCAGCCAAGATGGGTCCGTGTCTAGCTATGGCTACACCTTC. This sequence encodes CASSQDGSVSSYGYTF.

The V and J genes are TRBV19 and TRBJ2-2; TRBD2 matches at 8 bases. V lost 5 bases to trimming and J lost 3 bases; unmatched junction nucleotides: 20. There are 20 residues in the CDR3. Germline assignment: CDR1 LNHDA and CDR2 SQIVND (reference sequence). CDR3 sequence reads: CASSPGGAFGGREYTGELFF. In DNA form, the CDR3 reads TGTGCCAGTAGTCCCGGGGGGGCGTTCGGCGGGAGAGAATACACCGGGGAGCTGTTTTTT.

V usage is TRBV6-5 and J usage is TRBJ2-5, with D perhaps matching TRBD2 (6 bases). The CDR3 consists of 15 residues. V lost 6 bases to trimming and J lost 5 bases, with 19 bases between them. Germline V CDR1 and CDR2: MNHEY, SVGAGI. Written as DNA, the CDR3 is TGTGCCAGCAGCGCCGTGGGGGGAGGCTGGGAGACCCAGTACTTC. Translation gives CASSAVGGGWETQYF.

This clone was recorded once. The rearrangement joins TRBV6-5 to TRBJ2-7; D might be TRBD1 (5 bases). Germline V gene lookup returns CDR1 MNHEY and CDR2 SVGAGI. CDR3 size: 15 residues. Trimming removed 5 bases at V and 4 bases at J, with 18 bases between. The CDR3 protein is CASSTGDSRRYEQYF. The CDR3 DNA is TGTGCCAGCAGTACCGGAGACAGCCGCCGTTACGAGCAGTACTTC.

V and J are TRBV7-6 and TRBJ1-1; TRBD1 matches 10 bases. J lost 1 base, V lost 4 bases, and 12 bases had no gene match. In germline, CDR1 is SGHVS, CDR2 FNYEAQ. This CDR3 has 18 amino acids. The CDR3 DNA follows: TGTGCCAGCAGCTACACCTACCCGGGACAGGGGAAGAACACTGAAGCTTTCTTT. Its protein is CASSYTYPGQGKNTEAFF. The complete variable domain, with remaining parts taken from reference TRBV7-6 and TRBJ1-1, reads GAGVSQSPRYKVTKRGQDVALRCDPISGHVSLYWYRQALGQGPEFLTYFNYEAQQDKSGLPNDRFSAERPEGSISTLTIQRTEQRDSAMYRCASSYTYPGQGKNTEAFFGQGTRLTVV.

The chain has TRBV6-2 or TRBV6-3 and TRBJ1-5; D is ambiguous. Germline V CDR1 and CDR2: MNHEY, SVGEGT. With 6 bases removed from V and 4 bases from J, the gap between germline ends came to 16 bases. The CDR3 sequence is 15 residues long. CDR3 sequence reads: CASSPRPGMNQPQHF. The CDR3 DNA reads TGTGCCAGCAGCCCACGCCCGGGGATGAATCAGCCCCAGCATTTT.

The chain joins TRBV10-3 to TRBJ2-2, with 11 positions matching TRBD2. The CDR3 has 16 residues. Losses at the gene ends were 3 bases for V and 5 bases for J; bases not matched to a gene: 5. The V gene's germline CDR1 is ENHRY and CDR2 SYGVKD. The CDR3 DNA is TGTGCCATCAGTGACGCGGGACTAGCGGCGACCGGGGAGCTGTTTTTT. Encoded protein: CAISDAGLAATGELFF.

The CDR3 region has the DNA TGTGCCAGCAGCTGGGCCAGGTACACTGAAGCTTTCTTT. Translating gives CASSWARYTEAFF. V is TRBV6-2 or TRBV6-3 and J is TRBJ1-1; unclear D gene. The germline V and J ends were trimmed by 6 bases and 3 bases, with 11 bases remaining between them. This CDR3 is 13 amino acids long. CDR1 is MNHEY and CDR2 is SVGEGT in the germline V gene.